This TCR beta chain was sequenced during a study of T-cell reconstitution after alpha-beta-depleted transplantation in children. General study points: Alpha-beta T cells about two months after transplant reportedly derived from several hundred expanded graft clones. It was newly produced T cells that mostly accounted for T-cell counts and diversity one year after transplant. Surviving thymic progenitors and recipient T cells were the source of high TCRbeta diversity at day 60 in some patients.

This clonotype was counted a few times. The antigen is undetermined. This CDR3 has 13 amino acids. Germline values: CDR1 SGHKS, CDR2 YYEKEE (reference sequence). V lost 6 bases and J lost 8, with 15 bases in between. Unique molecular identifiers featured in how the TCRbeta library was prepared. TCRdb processed the PCR reads anew with MiXCR; each CDR3 protein has one entry. The sample includes 780,000 or so distinct CDR3 sequences, 16% of them seen just once. This receptor was taken from a male patient younger than 18 who had a stem cell transplant for acute lymphoblastic leukemia, so the T cells may come from the graft donor. The V call is TRBV5-5, the J call TRBJ2-1, with a tentative D call TRBD1 (6 bases). Sequencing was performed on PBMCs, mostly from graft donor cells, taken 360 days after TCRalphabeta/CD19-depleted stem cell transplant. CDR3 loop: CASIPTTGHEQFF. Written as DNA, the CDR3 is TGTGCCAGCATCCCTACCACAGGGCATGAGCAGTTCTTC. The full variable domain, with the rest looked up from reference TRBV5-5 and TRBJ2-1, is DAGVTQSPTHLIKTRGQQVTLRCSPISGHKSVSWYQQVLGQGPQFIFQYYEKEERGRGNFPDRFSARQFPNYSSELNVNALLLGDSALYLCASIPTTGHEQFFGPGTRLTVL.